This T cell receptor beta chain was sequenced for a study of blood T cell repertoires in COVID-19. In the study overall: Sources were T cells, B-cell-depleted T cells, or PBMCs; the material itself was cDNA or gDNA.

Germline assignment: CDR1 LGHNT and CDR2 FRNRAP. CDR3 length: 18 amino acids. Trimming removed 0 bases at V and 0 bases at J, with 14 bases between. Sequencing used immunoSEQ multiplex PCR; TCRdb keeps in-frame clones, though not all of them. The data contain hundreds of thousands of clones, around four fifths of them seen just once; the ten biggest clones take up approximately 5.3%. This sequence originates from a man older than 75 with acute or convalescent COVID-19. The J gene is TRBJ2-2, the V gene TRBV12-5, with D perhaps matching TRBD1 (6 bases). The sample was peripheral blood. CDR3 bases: TGTGCTAGTGGTTTGGTAACCGGGACAACCACGAACACCGGGGAGCTGTTTTTT. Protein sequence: CASGLVTGTTTNTGELFF.